This section outlines one T cell receptor (beta chain) sequence together with its context. Participants came from 24 US areas, aged about 18 to 89 years. Donors of Cohort 3 who recovered were those that had two negative PCRs, clearance, or symptom resolution. There are 14 residues in the CDR3. Original processing methods: By means of reference gene primer amplification, nucleated cell counts were estimated. Using immunoSEQ multiplex PCR, the repertoire was profiled, and TCRdb retains in-frame clones only, with some absent. The V and J calls and clone size are taken from that table; D and trimming were inferred from the DNA. Here the sample spans over 300,000 clones, approximately 85% being singletons. The data derive from a study of blood T cell repertoires in COVID-19. Study information: In each case, the material was cDNA or gDNA derived from T cells, B-cell-depleted T cells, or PBMCs.

The source is a young man who had recovered from COVID-19. The sequencing sample was made of PBMCs or T cells enriched from blood (not recorded which). This chain links TRBV21-1 with TRBJ2-7; TRBD2, the table's D call, was not compared with the DNA. TRBV21-1 is termed a pseudogene. CDR3 nucleotides: TGTGCCAGCAGCAAATCGGGGGGTTCCTACGAGCAGTACTTC. Translation gives CASSKSGGSYEQYF.